The TCR beta chain under discussion was sequenced for a study of blood T cells in healthy people across ages (dated by TCRdb to between 2015 and 2017). Broadly, across the study: In model experiments, roughly one uniquely barcoded TCR beta cDNA molecule per two T cells was captured by template switching. The donors were split into four age groups: young (average 16 years), middle-aged (more than 35), aged (more than 55) and long-lived (over 75). To avoid experimental bias, donors of different ages were spread randomly across the sequencing lanes. The study analyzed two additional independent replicas of 1 million unique cDNA reads from the same blood draw for two donors, one aged 18 to 30 and one aged 80 or older. Age-related changes in TCR beta repertoire diversity were measured in the study by deep sequencing normalized with unique cDNA molecular identifiers.

Broad study findings and their caveats: The percentage of naive T cells measured by flow cytometry correlated strongly with observed TCR beta diversity. Because profiling used bulk unsorted PBMCs, naive and antigen-experienced compartments could not be compared conclusively. Compared with the aged group, the long-lived group had more naive CD4+ T cells, fewer expanded clones and increased TCR diversity, suggesting age selection. Total diversity estimates from one million sequenced T cells were considered lower bounds and underestimates. As age increased, observed TCR beta diversity per million T cells dropped in a roughly linear way, and a significant reduction was already evident by age roughly 36. Donor CMV infection status was unknown, potentially confounding age-related changes in expanded clonotypes.

From the germline V gene (reference sequence), CDR1 is DFQATT and CDR2 is SNEGSKA. Reading from cysteine to phenylalanine, the CDR3 counts 16 amino acids. Only the CDR3 DNA stays, 48 bases, in frame from base 1. The junction shows trimming of 0 bases on V and 11 bases on J, plus 25 bases between the germline ends. In the case of this clonotype: This clone's antigen is unknown. A read error may be the cause here, since a much bigger clone is one base away.

The library was built by means of 5' RACE. For sequencing, an Illumina HiSeq 2500 was employed. A second PCR of roughly 7 to 12 cycles was run with a J-beta primer mix and a sample-barcoded 5' primer. A unique molecular identifier was introduced onto each TCR beta cDNA molecule by a template-switch 5' adaptor carrying 12 random nucleotides. At least 2.5 million CDR3-containing paired-end reads were obtained from each sample. First-strand cDNA synthesis was performed from all RNA using the Mint cDNA synthesis kit, with priming by a TRBC-specific oligonucleotide. All cDNA was treated with uracil-DNA glycosylase and then went through a first 18-cycle PCR with the universal primers M1SS and BC2_uni_R. As for the original processing: Each sample was normalized by randomly selecting 1 million high-quality reads, each carrying a distinct molecular identifier. Reads with shared molecular identifiers were discarded instead of being binned into consensus sequences. MiTCR, with a Q25 quality threshold and the strictest error-elimination algorithm, was used for CDR3 identification, clonotype clustering and error correction. Lower-bound total TCR beta diversity was estimated with a nonparametric unseen species model using Euler transformation. TCRdb trimmed public reads at Q25 via fastp, called clones via MiXCR and kept in-frame beta chains. When rows share a CDR3 protein, they turn into one entry using the most common DNA and genes. In this record, the V and J calls reflect TCRdb's handling and not the investigators' own analysis. In this sample the table shows roughly 900,000 distinct CDR3 sequences, less than 35% of which occur a single time. The leading ten clones occupy roughly a sixth of the sample.

The approximately 39 donors, aged 6 to 90 years, were systemically healthy Caucasian individuals from Russia. Each donor gave ten milliliters of peripheral blood, collected into EDTA-treated Vacutainer tubes. PBMCs were isolated by Ficoll-Paque density-gradient centrifugation, with at least 7 million obtained per sample. Total RNA was extracted from PBMCs with Trizol reagent, with at least 5 micrograms obtained per sample. For every donor, an aliquot of PBMCs went through flow cytometry to measure the percentages of naive CD45RAhigh/CD27high T cells. Sequenced material: blood. The sequence was obtained from a woman of 80 years or more in good health. The chain is made from TRBV20-1 and TRBJ2-5; D gene: possibly TRBD2, on 6 matching bases. The DNA is as follows: TGCAGTGCTAGAGATAGTTTGGCGGGGAGCTACAATGAGCAGTACTTC. It translates to CSARDSLAGSYNEQYF.